The sequence of this T cell receptor (beta chain) was determined in a study of cytomegalovirus exposure and HLA in healthy donors. V was pared by 3 bases and J by 3 bases, with 3 bases of the junction left unmatched. The CDR3 has 16 amino acids. CDR1 and CDR2 (germline): SGHTA, FQGTGA. PCR was performed using 60 Vbeta and 13 Jbeta primers. Measured with immunoSEQ multiplex PCR; TCRdb has only the in-frame clones, and not every one. The data hold around 110,000 clones, with more than 65% observed a single time. The V call is TRBV7-3, the J call TRBJ2-3; 13 bases agree with TRBD2. Sequences were obtained from PBMCs. This receptor was identified in a male donor in good health and CMV-seronegative. CDR3 DNA: TGTGCCAGCAGCTTTAGGACTAGCGGGAGAACAGATACGCAGTATTTT. Protein sequence: CASSFRTSGRTDTQYF.